Listed here are 24 T cell receptor beta chains from one sample, sequenced in a study of T-cell memory formation after mild COVID-19. TCRdb reprocessed the 5' RACE reads via MiXCR and lists one record per CDR3 protein. The table has around 340,000 distinct CDR3 sequences, more than 15% seen once; the top ten hold around 22%. Material for sequencing was PBMCs or a T cell subset sorted from them (not recorded which). These receptors were obtained from a man younger than 35 who had mild COVID-19 (a few samples of this study predate the infection). Cell type and time point are not known.

This clonotype was seen a handful of times. The V call is TRBV4-2, the J call TRBJ2-3, with TRBD2 matching over 9 bases. Trimming removed 1 base from V and 5 bases from J; junction bases left unmatched: 10. CDR1 and CDR2 from the germline V gene are LGHNA and YNFKEQ. This CDR3 is built from 17 residues. As DNA, the CDR3 is TGTGCCAGCAGCCAAGCGGAACTAGCGGGTTGGGGAGATACGCAGTATTTT. This encodes CASSQAELAGWGDTQYF.

This clonotype appeared a few times. This chain joins TRBV3-1 and TRBJ1-4; TRBD1 matches at 7 bases. The CDR3 totals 18 residues. V trimming: 0 bases; J trimming: 2 bases; junction bases outside the gene matches: 9. Germline assignment: CDR1 LGHDT and CDR2 YNNKEL (reference sequence). CDR3 DNA sequence: TGTGCCAGCAGCCAAGAAATAGGGGGCGGCGGGACTAATGAAAAACTGTTTTTT. Residues: CASSQEIGGGGTNEKLFF.

This clonotype was seen repeatedly, ten times or more. V gene TRBV5-6 combines with J gene TRBJ2-7; perhaps D is TRBD1 or TRBD2 (5 bases each). The ends were cut back, 3 bases at V and 5 bases at J, with 15 bases in the middle. This CDR3 contains 14 residues. CDR1 and CDR2 (germline): SGHDT, YYEEEE. CDR3 loop: CASSSLQGVDEQYV. CDR3 nucleotides: TGTGCCAGCAGCTCTCTTCAGGGAGTAGACGAGCAGTACGTC.

The chain couples TRBV20-1 to TRBJ2-7; weak D call: TRBD1 (5 bases). The germline gives CDR1 DFQATT, CDR2 SNEGSKA (reference sequence). V was cut by 4 bases and J by 0 bases, with 10 bases left in between. The CDR3 is 13 amino acids. The CDR3 DNA reads as TGCAGTGCTAAAAGACAGCTCTCCTACGAGCAGTACTTC. Its protein is CSAKRQLSYEQYF.

The V and J genes are TRBV12-3 or TRBV12-4 and TRBJ2-5; D is unclear. This CDR3 has 13 amino acids. V lost 3 bases, J lost 7 bases, and 12 bases lay in between. In nucleotides, the CDR3 is TGTGCCAGCAGTTTCGCTGGGGAAGGGACCCAGTACTTC. It encodes CASSFAGEGTQYF.

This clonotype came up a few times. The chain recombines TRBV4-3 with TRBJ1-2; D may be TRBD1 (6 bases). The length of the CDR3 is 14 residues. V was pared by 3 bases and J by 2 bases, with 10 bases between. Per the germline V gene, CDR1 is LGHNA and CDR2 is YSLEER. The CDR3 reads CASSHVTGNYGYTF. Here the CDR3 DNA reads TGCGCCAGCAGCCACGTTACAGGGAACTATGGCTACACCTTC.

This clonotype has only a few counts. The rearrangement uses TRBV5-1 and TRBJ1-1; the D is unclear. CDR3 length equals 15 residues. In germline, CDR1 is SGHRS, CDR2 YFSETQ. The V gene lost 3 bases and the J gene lost 6 bases, with 18 bases spanning the gap. The CDR3 is CASSSPDARIAEAFF. CDR3 bases: TGCGCCAGCAGCTCGCCGGACGCTAGGATCGCTGAAGCTTTCTTT.

In its sample, this clonotype was seen a few times. V is TRBV12-5 and J is TRBJ2-7, with D unclear. The V gene lost 1 base and the J gene lost 0 bases, with 13 bases spanning the gap. Germline values: CDR1 LGHNT, CDR2 FRNRAP. This CDR3 region has 16 residues. CDR3 region: CASGLGVLTSSYEQYF. DNA for the CDR3: TGTGCTAGTGGTTTGGGGGTTCTCACGAGCTCCTACGAGCAGTACTTC.

This clonotype occurred a few times. V usage is TRBV7-9 and J usage is TRBJ2-7; D gene uncertain. The germline CDR1 and CDR2 sequences are SEHNR and FQNEAQ (reference sequence). CDR3 size: 12 residues. V was clipped by 4 bases and J by 2 bases, with 6 bases between them. The CDR3 here is CASSSRPYEQYF. CDR3 sequence (DNA): TGTGCCAGCAGCTCCCGTCCCTACGAGCAGTACTTC.

The V gene is TRBV20-1, the J gene TRBJ2-3; 7 bases match TRBD2. V was clipped by 0 bases and J by 3 bases; unmatched bases: 6. Germline loops: CDR1 DFQATT, CDR2 SNEGSKA (reference sequence). This CDR3 contains 15 residues. The CDR3 coding sequence is TGCAGTGCTAGAGACCCTGGGAGGGAGACAGATACGCAGTATTTT. It yields the protein CSARDPGRETDTQYF.

This clonotype has ten or more counts. The chain couples TRBV27 to TRBJ1-2, with D tentatively TRBD1 (5 bases). This CDR3 contains 15 residues. The germline V gene encodes CDR1 MNHEY and CDR2 SMNVEV (reference sequence). Between the trimmed V and J ends, which lost 2 bases and 8 bases, there was a span of 18 bases. CDR3 DNA: TGTGCCAGCAGTTTACAAGCGCGGGGCCCGGAGGGCTACACCTTC. Translation gives CASSLQARGPEGYTF.

This rearrangement joins TRBV9 to TRBJ1-4, with D unclear. This CDR3 spans 16 amino acids. The germline gives CDR1 SGDLS, CDR2 YYNGEE. Trimming stripped 4 bases from V and 8 bases from J, with 21 bases between. Here the CDR3 DNA reads TGTGCCAGCAGCCCCAACGCGGGATCTCAGGAAGAAAAACTGTTTTTT. Translating it yields CASSPNAGSQEEKLFF.

The chain employs TRBV20-1 and TRBJ2-1, with a possible D match to TRBD2 (5 bases). The V gene's germline CDR1 is DFQATT and CDR2 SNEGSKA (reference sequence). V was cut by 2 bases and J by 8 bases, with 10 bases left in between. The CDR3 has 12 amino acids. Written as DNA, the CDR3 is TGCAGTGCTAGATTGAGCGGCTATGAGCAGTTCTTC. Translated, it gives CSARLSGYEQFF.

This clonotype has a count of ten or more. The V call is TRBV4-1, the J call TRBJ2-1; 7 bases fit TRBD2. Trimming took 2 bases from V and 7 from J; bases not matched to a gene: 5. The CDR3 loop spans 14 amino acids. The germline V gene has CDR1 MGHRA and CDR2 YSYEKL. The DNA of the CDR3 is TGCGCCAGCAGCCAACGAGCGGGGACTAATGAGCAGTTCTTC. Amino acids: CASSQRAGTNEQFF.

This clonotype occurred a few times. This chain's CDR3 is CASRAGTVNEKLFF. For the CDR3, the DNA is TGTGCCAGCAGGGCCGGGACAGTAAATGAAAAACTGTTTTTT. The chain is built from TRBV6-5 and TRBJ1-4; the match to TRBD1 covers 7 bases. Trimming at V came to 6 bases and at J to 5 bases, leaving 6 bases not matched to a gene. Germline V gene sequence: CDR1 MNHEY, CDR2 SVGAGI. The CDR3 spans 14 residues.

This clonotype showed up just a few times. The rearrangement joins TRBV2 to TRBJ1-1, with 10 bases matching TRBD1. V gave up 8 bases and J gave up 3 bases; unmatched junction bases: 3. Germline lookup yields CDR1 SNHLY and CDR2 FYNNEI. The CDR3 extends over 13 amino acids. The DNA for the CDR3 is TGTGCCAGCGTCGGGACAGGGGACACTGAAGCTTTCTTT. The encoded protein is CASVGTGDTEAFF.

This clonotype was seen a handful of times. The chain joins TRBV6-5 to TRBJ2-7, with TRBD2 matching 7 bases. V was pared by 8 bases and J by 0 bases, with 10 bases of the junction left unmatched. The CDR3 contains 15 residues. CDR1 and CDR2 (germline): MNHEY, SVGAGI. The CDR3 DNA reads as TGTGCCAGCTCACCTCAAGCGGGGCACTCCTACGAGCAGTACTTC. This translates into CASSPQAGHSYEQYF.

Concerning this clonotype itself: The germline gene is not matched at one end of the junction; a read error may be the cause. The chain combines TRBV5-6 with TRBJ2-2; perhaps TRBD1 as D (6 bases). CDR1 and CDR2 from the germline V gene are SGHDT and YYEEEE. The CDR3 totals 15 residues. The DNA of the CDR3 is TGTGCCAGCAGCCTCGGACAGATGAACACCGTGGAGCTGTTTTTT. Translation gives CASSLGQMNTVELFF.

This clonotype was found a few times. The chain combines TRBV7-8 with TRBJ2-3; 8 nucleotides match TRBD2. The CDR3 has 15 amino acids. Trimming cost V 8 bases and J 5 bases; bases outside gene matches: 12. Germline V lookup: CDR1 SGHVS, CDR2 FQNEAQ. In DNA form, the CDR3 reads TGTGCCAGCGGGTCTCCGGGGGGGAATATAGATACGCAGTATTTT. Encoded protein: CASGSPGGNIDTQYF.

This clonotype came up a few times. The chain links TRBV15 to TRBJ2-7, with D possibly being TRBD2 (5 bases). The CDR3 is 14 amino acids. Germline-derived CDR1 and CDR2 are LNHNV and YYDKDF (reference sequence). V was cut by 8 bases and J by 4 bases, with 18 bases left in between. The CDR3 is CATSPGGFGYEQYV. In nucleotides, the CDR3 is TGTGCCACCTCCCCGGGCGGGTTCGGGTACGAGCAGTACGTC.

The V and J genes are TRBV7-2 and TRBJ1-5; 9 bases agree with TRBD1. This CDR3 spans 16 amino acids. The V and J ends lost 5 bases and 8 bases, in that order; junction bases with no gene match: 13. Germline V gene sequence: CDR1 SGHTA, CDR2 FQGNSA. The CDR3 sequence: CASSAQTGGGREPQHF. CDR3 nucleotide sequence: TGTGCCAGCAGCGCTCAGACAGGGGGAGGTAGGGAGCCCCAGCATTTT.

The V and J genes are TRBV4-3 and TRBJ2-5, with D unresolved. The CDR3 extends over 16 amino acids. Germline assignment: CDR1 LGHNA and CDR2 YSLEER. V was cut by 3 bases and J by 0 bases, with 14 bases left in between. The chain's CDR3 is CASSHLLTSHQETQYF. CDR3 DNA: TGCGCCAGCAGCCACCTCCTGACAAGTCACCAAGAGACCCAGTACTTC.

The chain recombines TRBV30 with TRBJ2-3, with a weak D call TRBD1 (6 bases). The CDR3 is 13 residues long. The ends were cut back, 7 bases at V and 1 base at J, with 12 bases in the middle. Germline V gene sequence: CDR1 GTSNPN, CDR2 SVGIG (reference sequence). This CDR3 reads CASNWGRTDTQYF. As DNA, the CDR3 is TGTGCCTCAAACTGGGGGCGCACAGATACGCAGTATTTT.

This clonotype was counted a few times. This chain uses TRBV9 with TRBJ1-2; D ambiguous. Germline CDR1 is SGDLS and CDR2 is YYNGEE. The CDR3 sequence is 15 residues long. V lost 3 bases and J 3 bases, leaving 15 bases between the germline ends. The CDR3 region is CASSADGGGYYGYTF. The CDR3 nucleotides are TGTGCCAGCAGCGCCGACGGCGGCGGGTACTATGGCTACACCTTC.